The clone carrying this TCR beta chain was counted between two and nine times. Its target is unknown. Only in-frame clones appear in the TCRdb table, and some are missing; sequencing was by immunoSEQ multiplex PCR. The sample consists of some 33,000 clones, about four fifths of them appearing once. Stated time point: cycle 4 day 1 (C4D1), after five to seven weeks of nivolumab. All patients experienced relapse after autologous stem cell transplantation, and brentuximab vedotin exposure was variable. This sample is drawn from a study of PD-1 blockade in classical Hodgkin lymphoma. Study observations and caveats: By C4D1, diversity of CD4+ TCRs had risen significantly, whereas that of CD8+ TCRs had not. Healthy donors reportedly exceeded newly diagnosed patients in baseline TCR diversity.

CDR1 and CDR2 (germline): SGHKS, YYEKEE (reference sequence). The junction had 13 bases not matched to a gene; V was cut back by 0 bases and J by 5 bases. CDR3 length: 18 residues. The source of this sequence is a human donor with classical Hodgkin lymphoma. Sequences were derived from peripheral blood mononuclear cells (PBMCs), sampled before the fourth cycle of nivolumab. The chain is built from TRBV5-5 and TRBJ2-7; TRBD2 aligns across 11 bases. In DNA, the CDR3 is TGTGCCAGCAGCTTGGAATTATCGGGGGGACTAGCGGAGGACGAGCAGTACTTC. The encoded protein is CASSLELSGGLAEDEQYF. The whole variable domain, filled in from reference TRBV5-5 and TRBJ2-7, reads DAGVTQSPTHLIKTRGQQVTLRCSPISGHKSVSWYQQVLGQGPQFIFQYYEKEERGRGNFPDRFSARQFPNYSSELNVNALLLGDSALYLCASSLELSGGLAEDEQYFGPGTRLTVT.